The rows below give T cell receptor beta chains drawn from one sample of a study of shared clonotypes between healthy human individuals. Assay: immunoSEQ multiplex PCR; the TCRdb copy retains only in-frame clones and omits some. The sample holds roughly 2.2 million clones, more than 80% seen once. The sample was naive CD4+ T cells from PBMCs. These receptors all come from a man aged 18 to 29 in good health. Some clones in this sample may be carry-over from other donors' samples. The CDR3 runs from the conserved cysteine through the conserved F or W. Each record gives: J gene, V gene, D gene, clone size, CDR3 protein, CDR3 DNA. The D gene is left open where the match is weak. Size values are once, few and many counts, or a class for expanded clones, and some rows have none.

>TRBJ2-7|TRBV7-6|-|-
CASSSHGREQYF
TGTGCCAGCAGCTCCCATGGACGGGAGCAGTACTTC
>TRBJ2-1|TRBV11-2|TRBD2|-
CASSSRGLAGIDEQFF
TGTGCCAGCAGCTCCAGAGGACTAGCGGGAATCGATGAGCAGTTCTTC
>TRBJ2-2|TRBV11-2|TRBD2|-
CASSSLASGTAGELFF
TGTGCCAGCAGCTCCTTGGCTAGCGGGACTGCCGGGGAGCTGTTTTTT
>TRBJ2-1|TRBV7-3|TRBD1|-
CASGPGQGVSEQFF
TGTGCCAGCGGTCCGGGACAGGGAGTGAGTGAGCAGTTCTTC
>TRBJ2-3|TRBV28|-|-
CASSPERGVRTDTQYF
TGTGCCAGCAGTCCCGAGAGAGGGGTACGCACAGATACGCAGTATTTT
>TRBJ2-3|TRBV21-1|-|-
CASSKVLADTDTQYF
TGTGCCAGCAGCAAAGTACTAGCGGACACAGATACGCAGTATTTT
>TRBJ1-4|TRBV10-3|-|-
CAISESSGEKLFF
TGTGCCATCAGTGAGTCGAGTGGTGAAAAACTGTTTTTT
>TRBJ2-7|TRBV14|TRBD2|once
CASSPSSGSSYEQYF
TGTGCCAGCAGCCCCTCCAGCGGGAGCTCCTACGAGCAGTACTTC
>TRBJ1-1|TRBV19|-|-
CASSIFSPFPPVAEAFF
TGTGCCAGTAGTATTTTCTCTCCTTTCCCTCCGGTGGCTGAAGCTTTCTTT
>TRBJ1-1|TRBV28|TRBD1|-
CASSPTGQGYTEAFF
TGTGCCAGCAGTCCAACGGGACAGGGATACACTGAAGCTTTCTTT
>TRBJ2-3|TRBV12-5|-|-
CASGLGATDTQYF
TGTGCTAGTGGTTTAGGGGCCACAGATACGCAGTATTTT
>TRBJ2-5|TRBV9|TRBD1|-
CASSVTGFQETQYF
TGTGCCAGCAGCGTGACAGGGTTCCAAGAGACCCAGTACTTC
>TRBJ2-5|TRBV10-3|-|-
CANQDSPGETQYF
TGTGCCAACCAGGACAGCCCGGGGGAGACCCAGTACTTC
>TRBJ2-3|TRBV28|-|once
CASRLQTDTQYF
TGTGCCAGCAGACTCCAGACAGATACGCAGTATTTT
>TRBJ1-1|TRBV2|-|-
CASSEAPSGSAEAFF
TGTGCCAGCAGTGAAGCTCCATCAGGGTCCGCTGAAGCTTTCTTT
>TRBJ1-5|TRBV4-1|-|-
CASSQDPGASNQPQHF
TGCGCCAGCAGCCAAGATCCCGGGGCAAGCAATCAGCCCCAGCATTTT
>TRBJ2-1|TRBV4-3|TRBD1|-
CASSHADRVDEQFF
TGCGCCAGCAGCCACGCCGACAGGGTCGATGAGCAGTTCTTC
>TRBJ2-2|TRBV7-2|-|-
CASSLPGVYTGELFF
TGTGCCAGCAGCTTACCGGGAGTGTACACCGGGGAGCTGTTTTTT
>TRBJ2-3|TRBV29-1|TRBD2|-
CSVSGRARADTQYF
TGCAGCGTGTCCGGGAGGGCCAGGGCAGATACGCAGTATTTT
>TRBJ2-1|TRBV4-1|TRBD2|-
CASSQDNRAWLAGGVDEQFF
TGCGCCAGCAGCCAAGATAATCGGGCCTGGCTAGCGGGAGGGGTGGATGAGCAGTTCTTC
>TRBJ1-1|TRBV6-5|-|once
CASSYTEAFF
TGTGCCAGCAGTTACACTGAAGCTTTCTTT
>TRBJ1-5|TRBV5-1|-|-
CASSLDTGNQPQHF
TGCGCCAGCAGCTTGGATACAGGGAATCAGCCCCAGCATTTT
>TRBJ2-7|TRBV5-1|TRBD2|-
CASSPEGIAGYEQYF
TGCGCCAGCAGCCCGGAGGGGATAGCGGGCTACGAGCAGTACTTC
>TRBJ1-3|TRBV28|-|-
CASTNSGNTIYF
TGTGCCAGCACAAACTCTGGAAACACCATATATTTT
>TRBJ1-2|TRBV18|-|-
CASSPTGDFYGYTF
TGTGCCAGCTCACCGACAGGAGACTTCTATGGCTACACCTTC
>TRBJ1-4|TRBV7-2|-|-
CASSLVPGLAEKLFF
TGTGCCAGCAGCTTAGTCCCGGGGTTAGCCGAAAAACTGTTTTTT
>TRBJ1-1|TRBV18|TRBD1|few
CASSPRRQGERTEAFF
TGTGCCAGCTCACCAAGACGACAGGGCGAGAGGACTGAAGCTTTCTTT
>TRBJ1-2|TRBV5-4|TRBD1|-
CASSWGGQTNYGYTF
TGTGCCAGCAGCTGGGGGGGACAGACAAACTATGGCTACACCTTC
>TRBJ2-3|TRBV25-1|TRBD2|-
CASSPAGADTQYF
TGTGCCAGCTCCCCCGCGGGAGCAGATACGCAGTATTTT
>TRBJ1-5|TRBV6-5|-|-
CASGRGGAGNQPQHF
TGTGCCAGCGGGAGAGGGGGGGCGGGCAATCAGCCCCAGCATTTT
>TRBJ2-2|TRBV11-1|-|-
CASSLRGTGGELFF
TGTGCCAGCAGCTTACGGGGAACCGGCGGGGAGCTGTTTTTT
>TRBJ2-5|TRBV14|-|-
CASSQKIVRVGETQYF
TGTGCCAGCAGCCAAAAGATAGTAAGGGTCGGAGAGACCCAGTACTTC
>TRBJ2-7|TRBV2|-|-
CASTSDSIEQYF
TGTGCCAGCACTTCCGACAGTATCGAGCAGTACTTC